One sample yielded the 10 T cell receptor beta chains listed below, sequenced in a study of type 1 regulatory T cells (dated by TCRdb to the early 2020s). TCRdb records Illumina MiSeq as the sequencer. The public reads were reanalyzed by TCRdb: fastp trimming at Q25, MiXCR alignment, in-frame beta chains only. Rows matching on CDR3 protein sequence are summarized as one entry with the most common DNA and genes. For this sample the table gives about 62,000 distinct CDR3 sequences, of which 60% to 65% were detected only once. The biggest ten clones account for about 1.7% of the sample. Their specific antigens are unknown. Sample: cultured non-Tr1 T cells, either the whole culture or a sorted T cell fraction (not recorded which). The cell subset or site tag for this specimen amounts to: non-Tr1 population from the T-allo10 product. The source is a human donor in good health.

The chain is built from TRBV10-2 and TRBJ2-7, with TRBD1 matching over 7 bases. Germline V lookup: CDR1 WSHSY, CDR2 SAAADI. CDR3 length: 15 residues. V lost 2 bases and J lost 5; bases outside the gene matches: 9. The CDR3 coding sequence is TGCGCCAGCAGTGAGCCTAGGACAGGTCTCGACGAGCAGTACTTC. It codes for CASSEPRTGLDEQYF.

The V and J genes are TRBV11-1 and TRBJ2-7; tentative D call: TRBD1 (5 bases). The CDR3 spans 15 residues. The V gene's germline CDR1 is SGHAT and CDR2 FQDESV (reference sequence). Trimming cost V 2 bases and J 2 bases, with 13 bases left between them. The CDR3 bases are TGTGCCAGCAGCTTAATTTCTGGGGCAACCTACGAGCAGTACTTC. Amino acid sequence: CASSLISGATYEQYF.

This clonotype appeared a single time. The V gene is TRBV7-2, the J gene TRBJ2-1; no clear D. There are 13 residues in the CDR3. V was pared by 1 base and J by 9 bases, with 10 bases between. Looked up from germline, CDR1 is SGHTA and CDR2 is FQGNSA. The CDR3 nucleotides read TGTGCCAGCAGCTTAGTAATGGTCTCTGAGCAGTTCTTC. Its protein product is CASSLVMVSEQFF.

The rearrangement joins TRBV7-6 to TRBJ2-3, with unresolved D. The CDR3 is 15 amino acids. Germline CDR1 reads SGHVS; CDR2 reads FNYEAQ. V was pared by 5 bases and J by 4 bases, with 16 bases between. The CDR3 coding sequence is TGTGCCAGCAGCCCTGGACCCTTACTTGCAGATACGCAGTATTTT. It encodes CASSPGPLLADTQYF.

The CDR3 bases are TGTGCCAGCAGCCCCTGGACTAGCGGGAGCAACAATGAGCAGTTCTTC. Its translation is CASSPWTSGSNNEQFF. V usage is TRBV7-3 and J usage is TRBJ2-1; 13 bases line up with TRBD2. Germline V gene lookup returns CDR1 SGHTA and CDR2 FQGTGA. V gave up 5 bases and J gave up 5 bases; unmatched junction bases: 6. The CDR3 runs to 16 residues.

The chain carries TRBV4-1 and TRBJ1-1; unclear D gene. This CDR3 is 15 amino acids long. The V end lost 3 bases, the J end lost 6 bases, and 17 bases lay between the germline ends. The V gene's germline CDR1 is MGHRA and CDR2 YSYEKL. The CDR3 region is CASSQGSPWRAEAFF. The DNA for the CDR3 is TGCGCCAGCAGCCAGGGGAGCCCTTGGAGGGCTGAAGCTTTCTTT.

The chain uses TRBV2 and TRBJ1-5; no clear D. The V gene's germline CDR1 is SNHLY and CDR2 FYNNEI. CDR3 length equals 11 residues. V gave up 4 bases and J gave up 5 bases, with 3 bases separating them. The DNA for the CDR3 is TGTGCCAGCAGTGGCGATCAGCCCCAGCATTTT. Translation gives CASSGDQPQHF.

CDR3 sequence (DNA): TGTGCCAGCAGTCCGTTGACTAGGGCGAACACCGGGGAGCTGTTTTTT. Translating it yields CASSPLTRANTGELFF. J is TRBJ2-2 and V is TRBV28, with TRBD2 as a possible D gene (6 bases). Germline V gene lookup returns CDR1 MDHEN and CDR2 SYDVKM. The CDR3 is 16 amino acids. V was shortened by 5 bases and J by 0 bases, with 13 bases between the two germline ends.

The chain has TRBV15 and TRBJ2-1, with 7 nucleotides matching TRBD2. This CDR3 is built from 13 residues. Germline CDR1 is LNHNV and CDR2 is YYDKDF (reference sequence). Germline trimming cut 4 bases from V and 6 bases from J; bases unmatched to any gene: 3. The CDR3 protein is CATSKGLVNEQFF. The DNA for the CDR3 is TGTGCCACCAGCAAAGGACTAGTCAATGAGCAGTTCTTC.

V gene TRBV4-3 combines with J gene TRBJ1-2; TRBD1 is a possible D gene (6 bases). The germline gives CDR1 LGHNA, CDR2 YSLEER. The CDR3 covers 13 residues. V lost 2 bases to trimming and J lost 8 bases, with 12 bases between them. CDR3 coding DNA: TGCGCCAGCAGCCAATGGGGGACAAGCGGCTACACCTTC. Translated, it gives CASSQWGTSGYTF.